This TCR beta chain was identified during a study of OX40 agonist ivuxolimab in advanced cancers. Study at large: Across the patients, intravenous ivuxolimab was delivered every 2 weeks at 0.01 to 10 mg/kg. Eligibility rules accepted prior anti-PD-1, anti-PD-L1 or anti-CTLA-4 therapy, and 40% to 50% had some.

Germline-derived CDR1 and CDR2 are MGHRA and YSYEKL. The V end lost 4 bases, the J end lost 7 bases, and 20 bases lay between the germline ends. The CDR3 length is 16 residues. Blood got drawn at baseline, again on cycle 4 day 1, and then on cycle 7 day 1. As for this clone: What it binds is not known.

Regarding the study as a whole: The 0.1-3.0 mg/kg partial responders had among the lowest clonal expansion.

The repertoire was sequenced with immunoSEQ multiplex PCR; TCRdb's copy has only in-frame clones and lacks some. The sample has over 40,000 clones; 80% to 85% are singletons. This TCR derives from an adult with an advanced solid tumor such as melanoma, head and neck, liver or kidney cancer. The gene calls are TRBV4-1 and TRBJ2-1; D is perhaps TRBD1 or TRBD2 (5 bases each). This material consisted of CD4+ or CD8+ T cells sorted from blood, taken in a trial of the OX40 agonist ivuxolimab. The CDR3 region has the DNA TGCGCCAGCAGCCCAGATGAGGGGCGAACGTGGAATGAGCAGTTCTTC. This encodes CASSPDEGRTWNEQFF.